The 29 T cell receptor beta chains presented below share a single source sample, sequenced in a study of blood T cell repertoires in COVID-19. TCRdb's copy holds only in-frame clones and misses some; the assay was immunoSEQ multiplex PCR. This sample has fewer than 300,000 clones, with approximately 90% found just once. Sequencing used peripheral blood. The receptors were gathered from a woman in her fifties or sixties with COVID-19, enrolled during active disease.

This chain joins TRBV2 and TRBJ1-2; weak D call: TRBD1 (5 bases). This CDR3 is 14 amino acids long. Per the germline V gene, CDR1 is SNHLY and CDR2 is FYNNEI. Trimming removed 5 bases from V and 8 bases from J, with 18 bases in between. Here the CDR3 DNA reads TGTGCCAGCAGTCCCACGATGGGGCTGGGAGGCTACACCTTC. This codes for CASSPTMGLGGYTF.

DNA of the CDR3: TGTGCCAGCAGTTTCCTGGACAGGGGGGATGGCTACACCTTC. Residues: CASSFLDRGDGYTF. This rearrangement joins TRBV6-5 to TRBJ1-2; 10 nucleotides match TRBD1. Germline V gene lookup returns CDR1 MNHEY and CDR2 SVGAGI. The V gene end was trimmed by 4 bases and the J gene end by 6 bases; junction bases not matched to a gene: 5. The CDR3 length is 14 residues.

DNA of the CDR3: TGTGCCAGCAGCTTGGGGGGGGAGCGGCCCCAGCATTTT. Translated: CASSLGGERPQHF. The V gene is TRBV5-4, the J gene TRBJ1-5; D is possibly TRBD1 (5 bases). The CDR3 length is 13 residues. Germline V gene sequence: CDR1 SGHNT, CDR2 YYREEE (reference sequence). V was trimmed by 0 bases and J by 9 bases, leaving 10 bases between them.

The chain employs TRBV5-4 and TRBJ1-1; 9 nucleotides agree with TRBD1. Looked up from germline, CDR1 is SGHNT and CDR2 is YYREEE (reference sequence). V shed 6 bases, J shed 4 bases, and the junction held 7 bases outside the gene matches. This CDR3 has 14 residues. CDR3 residues: CASKGDREATEAFF. CDR3 DNA sequence: TGTGCCAGCAAAGGGGACAGGGAGGCCACTGAAGCTTTCTTT.

The chain couples TRBV27 to TRBJ1-3; a weak D match, TRBD1 (6 bases). This CDR3 is built from 18 residues. Trimming removed 6 bases from V and 7 bases from J, with 28 bases in between. In germline, CDR1 is MNHEY, CDR2 SMNVEV (reference sequence). As DNA, the CDR3 is TGTGCCAGCAGCCCCGCCCGGGACACACTGCGACGGTGGAACACCATATATTTT. Protein: CASSPARDTLRRWNTIYF.

The rearrangement uses TRBV9 and TRBJ2-3, with D perhaps matching TRBD2 (5 bases). Deletions cut 7 bases from V and 4 bases from J, with 16 bases between. The CDR3 has 14 residues. Germline V gene sequence: CDR1 SGDLS, CDR2 YYNGEE. The CDR3 sequence: CASGPDGIADTQYF. The DNA for the CDR3 is TGTGCCAGCGGACCCGACGGGATCGCAGATACGCAGTATTTT.

The chain is built from TRBV7-9 and TRBJ2-7; D is unresolved. The germline CDR1 and CDR2 sequences are SEHNR and FQNEAQ (reference sequence). V was trimmed by 4 bases and J by 7 bases, leaving 14 bases between them. This CDR3 spans 13 amino acids. The DNA for the CDR3 is TGTGCCAGCAGCTCCCCTCCGGGTTCTGAGCAGTACTTC. It translates to CASSSPPGSEQYF.

The chain links TRBV2 to TRBJ1-6, with 7 positions matching TRBD1. This CDR3 has 16 amino acids. V was pared by 6 bases and J by 6 bases, with 11 bases of the junction left unmatched. The germline gives CDR1 SNHLY, CDR2 FYNNEI. The CDR3 reads CASRQNAGTANSPLHF. The CDR3 nucleotides are TGTGCCAGCAGACAAAATGCCGGGACAGCTAATTCACCCCTCCACTTT.

This clone has only one observation. The V call is TRBV27, the J call TRBJ2-4; TRBD2 matches 8 bases. J lost 5 bases, V lost 5 bases, and 11 bases had no gene match. This CDR3 has 16 residues. Looked up from germline, CDR1 is MNHEY and CDR2 is SMNVEV (reference sequence). The CDR3 sequence: CASSASGRASENIQYF. The CDR3 DNA reads TGTGCCAGCAGTGCCTCCGGGAGGGCCTCTGAAAACATTCAGTACTTC.

This chain connects TRBV19 to TRBJ2-5, with D maybe TRBD2 (6 bases). Germline assignment: CDR1 LNHDA and CDR2 SQIVND (reference sequence). CDR3 length: 16 residues. V lost 4 bases, J lost 5 bases, and 20 bases lay in between. This CDR3 reads CASSTWGGGAGETQYF. The CDR3, as DNA: TGTGCCAGTAGTACATGGGGTGGAGGGGCCGGCGAGACCCAGTACTTC.

CDR3 DNA: TGTGCCAGCAGCTTAGACGGGACAGGGATTTTACGAGAGCAGTTCTTC. It specifies CASSLDGTGILREQFF. V usage is TRBV7-2 and J usage is TRBJ2-1; the match to TRBD1 covers 9 bases. The J segment lost 10 bases and the V segment lost 1 base, leaving 11 bases of the junction unmatched. CDR1 and CDR2 (germline): SGHTA, FQGNSA. This CDR3 comprises 16 residues.

The chain recombines TRBV7-9 with TRBJ2-3; TRBD2 matches at 8 bases. CDR1 SEHNR and CDR2 FQNEAQ come from the germline V gene (reference sequence). The trim removed 3 bases at V and 1 base at J, leaving 0 bases unmatched. The CDR3 extends over 14 amino acids. CDR3 sequence: CASSLTSGTDTQYF. The CDR3 DNA reads TGTGCCAGCAGCTTGACTAGCGGCACAGATACGCAGTATTTT.

The V call is TRBV6-6, the J call TRBJ2-1; D may be TRBD2 (5 bases). Trimming pared 3 bases from V and 9 bases from J, leaving 18 bases between. CDR1 is MNHNY and CDR2 is SVGAGI in the germline V gene (reference sequence). This CDR3 comprises 15 residues. CDR3 region: CASSYRLAEGPEQFF. The DNA of the CDR3 is TGTGCCAGCAGTTATCGTTTAGCTGAGGGCCCTGAGCAGTTCTTC.

The V call is TRBV7-3, the J call TRBJ2-1; no clear D. This CDR3 has 13 amino acids. V lost 0 bases and J 12 bases, leaving 12 bases between the germline ends. Germline CDR1 SGHTA, CDR2 FQGTGA. The CDR3 sequence: CASSLTDQRGQFF. CDR3 DNA: TGTGCCAGCAGCTTAACGGATCAGCGTGGGCAGTTCTTC.

The rearrangement joins TRBV19 to TRBJ1-3; possible D gene TRBD1, 5 bases. Germline assignment: CDR1 LNHDA and CDR2 SQIVND (reference sequence). This CDR3 has 14 residues. Deletions cut 1 base from V and 4 bases from J, with 8 bases between. The CDR3 DNA is TGTGCCAGTAGTATAGGTACAGGCGGAAACACCATATATTTT. It codes for CASSIGTGGNTIYF.

The gene calls are TRBV6-2 or TRBV6-3 and TRBJ1-2; the D is unclear. The CDR3 sequence is 13 residues long. Trimming cost V 4 bases and J 9 bases, with 15 bases left between them. Germline V gene data show CDR1 as MNHEY and CDR2 as SVGEGT. The chain's CDR3 is CASSSRWGERYTF. Here the CDR3 DNA reads TGTGCCAGCAGTTCCCGATGGGGAGAACGCTACACCTTC.

The genes are TRBV18 and TRBJ1-2; the D is unclear. V was cut by 0 bases and J by 2 bases, with 7 bases left in between. Per germline, CDR1 KGHSH and CDR2 LQKENI. The CDR3 is 14 amino acids. CDR3 nucleotides: TGTGCCAGCTCACCACCCACACAGAACTATGGCTACACCTTC. Its translation is CASSPPTQNYGYTF.

The genes are TRBV5-5 and TRBJ1-1, with D uncertain. Germline V gives CDR1 SGHKS, CDR2 YYEKEE (reference sequence). V was cut by 0 bases and J by 0 bases, with 3 bases left in between. This CDR3 has 13 amino acids. CDR3: CASSLDLNTEAFF. As DNA, the CDR3 is TGTGCCAGCAGCTTGGACTTGAACACTGAAGCTTTCTTT.

The V and J genes are TRBV10-3 and TRBJ2-7; D might be TRBD2 (6 bases). The CDR3 length is 13 residues. Germline V gene lookup returns CDR1 ENHRY and CDR2 SYGVKD. With 2 bases removed from V and 2 bases from J, the gap between germline ends came to 7 bases. The CDR3 bases are TGTGCCATCAGTGAGGGGGGGACCTACGAGCAGTACTTC. Translated: CAISEGGTYEQYF.

The V gene is TRBV6-2 or TRBV6-3, the J gene TRBJ2-1, with TRBD2 matching 12 bases. The CDR3 runs 16 residues. The junction had 1 base not matched to a gene; V was cut back by 4 bases and J by 0 bases. Germline-derived CDR1 and CDR2 are MNHEY and SVGEGT. The CDR3: CASSLLAGGSYNEQFF. The DNA of the CDR3 is TGTGCCAGCAGTTTACTAGCGGGAGGCTCCTACAATGAGCAGTTCTTC.

This sequence joins TRBV2 and TRBJ2-7, with D uncertain. Deletions cut 11 bases from V and 7 bases from J, with 15 bases between. CDR3 length: 11 amino acids. Germline CDR1 SNHLY, CDR2 FYNNEI. CDR3 bases: TGTGCCGTCACCGAATCCGGGGAGCAGTACTTC. This sequence encodes CAVTESGEQYF.

V usage is TRBV7-3 and J usage is TRBJ2-3, with TRBD1 matching over 11 bases. The germline V gene encodes CDR1 SGHTA and CDR2 FQGTGA. The CDR3 is made up of 19 amino acids. With V trimmed by 1 base and J by 1 base, 10 bases remained unmatched. The CDR3 protein is CASSLKGRGQGAGTDTQYF. CDR3 bases: TGTGCCAGCAGCTTAAAGGGGCGTGGACAGGGGGCGGGCACAGATACGCAGTATTTT.

This clone was seen a single time. The chain joins TRBV19 to TRBJ1-1; a possible D gene is TRBD1 (6 bases). Trimming shortened V by 1 base and J by 1 base, and 13 bases separated the two germline ends. Germline CDR1 reads LNHDA; CDR2 reads SQIVND (reference sequence). This CDR3 is built from 16 residues. As DNA, the CDR3 is TGTGCCAGTAGTATAGGGGGGCAGGGGTCGAACACTGAAGCTTTCTTT. Protein product: CASSIGGQGSNTEAFF.

The chain couples TRBV4-1 to TRBJ1-3, with D maybe TRBD1 (5 bases). The CDR3 spans 17 residues. Germline V gives CDR1 MGHRA, CDR2 YSYEKL. V was shortened by 3 bases and J by 0 bases, with 15 bases between the two germline ends. Here the CDR3 reads CASSQRGEGDSGNTIYF. The CDR3, as DNA: TGCGCCAGCAGCCAGCGGGGGGAAGGGGACTCTGGAAACACCATATATTTT.

The chain employs TRBV5-1 and TRBJ2-2; no definite D call. The CDR3 length is 13 residues. Germline CDR1 reads SGHRS; CDR2 reads YFSETQ. Trimming cost V 0 bases and J 8 bases, with 8 bases left between them. The CDR3 sequence is CASSLVLAGELFF. In DNA, the CDR3 is TGCGCCAGCAGCTTGGTATTAGCTGGGGAGCTGTTTTTT. Combining the CDR3 with reference TRBV5-1 and TRBJ2-2 gives the whole variable domain KAGVTQTPRYLIKTRGQQVTLSCSPISGHRSVSWYQQTPGQGLQFLFEYFSETQRNKGNFPGRFSGRQFSNSRSEMNVSTLELGDSALYLCASSLVLAGELFFGEGSRLTVL.

J is TRBJ2-5 and V is TRBV30; tentatively, D is TRBD2 (6 bases). The V gene's germline CDR1 is GTSNPN and CDR2 SVGIG (reference sequence). This CDR3 has 13 residues. The V and J ends lost 5 bases and 4 bases respectively, with 14 bases between them. CDR3 loop: CAWGRNNGETQYF. CDR3 in DNA: TGTGCCTGGGGGAGGAACAACGGAGAGACCCAGTACTTC.

The V and J genes are TRBV3-1 (or the pseudogene TRBV3-2) and TRBJ2-2, with a possible D match to TRBD2 (6 bases). Per germline, CDR1 LGHDT and CDR2 YNNKEL (reference sequence). Trimming removed 4 bases at V and 8 bases at J, with 11 bases between. The CDR3 extends over 13 amino acids. The CDR3 sequence: CASSRGTRGELFF. CDR3 bases: TGTGCCAGCAGCCGCGGGACGCGAGGGGAGCTGTTTTTT.

The rearrangement uses TRBV5-5 and TRBJ2-7, with D maybe TRBD1 (5 bases). CDR3 length: 15 amino acids. The germline V gene encodes CDR1 SGHKS and CDR2 YYEKEE (reference sequence). Between the trimmed V and J ends, which lost 3 bases and 1 base, there was a span of 14 bases. DNA of the CDR3: TGTGCCAGCAGCTCCCATGAAGGGGTTTCCTACGAGCAGTACTTC. Translating it yields CASSSHEGVSYEQYF.

The chain is built from TRBV19 and TRBJ2-7; unclear D gene. Trimming cost V 5 bases and J 0 bases, with 17 bases left between them. Germline lookup yields CDR1 LNHDA and CDR2 SQIVND (reference sequence). The length of the CDR3 is 16 residues. DNA of the CDR3: TGTGCCAGTAGTCCCCGGTTGAGTTCTGGCTCCTACGAGCAGTACTTC. As protein: CASSPRLSSGSYEQYF.